This entry is about one TCR beta chain. Repertoires were generated with immunoSEQ multiplex PCR, while TCRdb's copy carries only in-frame clones and drops some. The data hold several thousand clones, with 73% observed a single time. The sample belongs to a study of OX40 agonist ivuxolimab in advanced cancers. Overall study: Enrollees could have had prior anti-PD-1, anti-PD-L1 or anti-CTLA-4 therapy, which more than 30% had received.

Any history of autoimmune disease or systemic immunosuppression disqualified patients. Sampling of blood occurred at baseline, cycle 4 day 1, and cycle 7 day 1. This sequence originates from an adult with an advanced solid tumor such as melanoma, head and neck, liver or kidney cancer. The sequencing used CD4+ or CD8+ T cells sorted from blood, collected in a trial of the OX40 agonist ivuxolimab.

The CDR3, as DNA: TGTGCCAGCAGCTGGACAGGGAGAAGCTACGAGCAGTACTTC. This codes for CASSWTGRSYEQYF. The J gene is TRBJ2-7, the V gene TRBV7-9, with 8 bases aligning to TRBD1. The CDR3 consists of 14 residues. CDR1 is SEHNR, CDR2 FQNEAQ, per germline (reference sequence). Trimming at V came to 4 bases and at J to 3 bases, leaving 5 bases not matched to a gene.